This passage covers 23 T cell receptor beta chains from one sample sequenced in a study of cytomegalovirus exposure and HLA in healthy donors. Primers included in the PCR were 60 Vbeta and 13 Jbeta primers. Here immunoSEQ multiplex PCR was the method, and the copy in TCRdb shows in-frame clones only, minus some. This table has approximately 81,000 clones, 60% to 80% appearing once. The sample was PBMCs. The source is a woman in her forties or fifties in good health and CMV-seropositive.

CDR3 bases: TGTGCCAGCAGCGGCTCAGCGCCTAGCACAGATACGCAGTATTTT. It yields the protein CASSGSAPSTDTQYF. V gene TRBV6-1 combines with J gene TRBJ2-3; D remains ambiguous. The ends were cut back, 6 bases at V and 0 bases at J, with 13 bases in the middle. CDR3 length: 15 amino acids. From germline, CDR1 is MNHNS and CDR2 SASEGT.

The chain recombines TRBV30 with TRBJ1-4, with D perhaps matching TRBD1 (5 bases). Between the trimmed V and J ends, which lost 1 base and 3 bases, there was a span of 12 bases. The CDR3 runs to 15 residues. Looked up from germline, CDR1 is GTSNPN and CDR2 is SVGIG (reference sequence). The CDR3 protein is CAWSGLGGANEKLFF. The CDR3 coding sequence is TGTGCCTGGAGTGGTTTGGGGGGGGCTAATGAAAAACTGTTTTTT.

J is TRBJ1-3 and V is TRBV5-6; no definite D call. This CDR3 contains 16 residues. Germline assignment: CDR1 SGHDT and CDR2 YYEEEE. Deletions cut 1 base from V and 2 bases from J, with 13 bases between. This chain's CDR3 is CASSLRWAPTGNTIYF. In DNA form, the CDR3 reads TGTGCCAGCAGCTTGCGGTGGGCGCCCACTGGAAACACCATATATTTT.

V gene TRBV27 combines with J gene TRBJ2-2, with TRBD2 matching over 7 bases. This CDR3 comprises 14 residues. CDR1 is MNHEY, CDR2 SMNVEV, per germline (reference sequence). Trimming removed 6 bases from V and 2 bases from J; junction bases left unmatched: 3. The CDR3 region is CASSPSGNTGELFF. The CDR3, as DNA: TGTGCCAGCAGCCCTAGCGGTAACACCGGGGAGCTGTTTTTT.

The rearrangement uses TRBV27 and TRBJ1-1; 12 positions agree with TRBD1. V lost 5 bases and J lost 0; bases outside the gene matches: 16. This CDR3 contains 20 residues. The germline V gene encodes CDR1 MNHEY and CDR2 SMNVEV (reference sequence). The CDR3 DNA reads TGTGCCAGCAGTCCCGGGACAGGGGGCCTCGGACAGGGGGTGAACACTGAAGCTTTCTTT. Its translation is CASSPGTGGLGQGVNTEAFF.

The chain has TRBV10-1 and TRBJ2-3; 9 bases are shared with TRBD2. Unmatched junction bases numbered 7, after V lost 3 bases and J lost 9 bases. This CDR3 has 14 residues. CDR1 WNHNN and CDR2 SYGVQD come from the germline V gene (reference sequence). The CDR3 sequence is CASSEKREAQTQYF. The CDR3 nucleotides read TGCGCCAGCAGTGAAAAGCGGGAGGCTCAGACGCAGTATTTT.

J is TRBJ2-7 and V is TRBV5-8, with TRBD1 matching 7 bases. V shed 5 bases, J shed 3 bases, and the junction held 8 bases outside the gene matches. CDR1 and CDR2 from the germline V gene are SGHTS and YDEGEE. The CDR3 contains 14 residues. The DNA of the CDR3 is TGTGCCAGCAGGAGGCCGGGACAGAACTACGAGCAGTACTTC. Its protein is CASRRPGQNYEQYF.

This rearrangement joins TRBV10-2 to TRBJ2-3; TRBD2 matches 9 bases. Per germline, CDR1 WSHSY and CDR2 SAAADI. The V and J ends lost 9 bases and 6 bases, in that order; junction bases with no gene match: 7. The CDR3 consists of 13 residues. CDR3 protein: CASGLAGLDTQYF. CDR3 coding DNA: TGCGCCAGTGGTCTAGCGGGACTGGATACGCAGTATTTT.

This CDR3 reads CASNLDRGSYNEQFF. Written as DNA, the CDR3 is TGTGCCAGCAACCTCGACAGGGGCTCATACAATGAGCAGTTCTTC. The J gene is TRBJ2-1, the V gene TRBV2; 8 nucleotides align to TRBD1. The CDR3 loop spans 15 amino acids. V shed 7 bases and J 4 bases; nucleotides not matched to a gene: 9. Per the germline V gene, CDR1 is SNHLY and CDR2 is FYNNEI. The variable domain in full, completed from reference TRBV2 and TRBJ2-1, reads EPEVTQTPSHQVTQMGQEVILRCVPISNHLYFYWYRQILGQKVEFLVSFYNNEISEKSEIFDDQFSVERPDGSNFTLKIRSTKLEDSAMYFCASNLDRGSYNEQFFGPGTRLTVL.

J is TRBJ2-1 and V is TRBV2, with D possibly being TRBD2 (5 bases). The ends were cut back, 7 bases at V and 9 bases at J, with 19 bases in the middle. Germline V gene sequence: CDR1 SNHLY, CDR2 FYNNEI. CDR3 size: 14 residues. CDR3 DNA: TGTGCCAGCAATAAGGCGGGTAGCGTGGTTGAGCAGTTCTTC. As protein: CASNKAGSVVEQFF.

This clone was found a few times. The gene calls are TRBV5-6 and TRBJ2-5; D possibly corresponds to TRBD1 (6 bases). There are 16 residues in the CDR3. V was trimmed by 0 bases and J by 5 bases, leaving 17 bases between them. CDR1 and CDR2 from the germline V gene are SGHDT and YYEEEE. CDR3 amino acids: CASSLASRGDLETQYF. The DNA for the CDR3 is TGTGCCAGCAGCTTGGCGAGCAGGGGTGACCTCGAGACCCAGTACTTC.

The chain uses TRBV6-6 and TRBJ2-2; 12 bases are a match to TRBD2. Trimming cost V 7 bases and J 10 bases; bases outside gene matches: 7. The CDR3 length is 14 residues. CDR1 is MNHNY and CDR2 is SVGAGI in the germline V gene (reference sequence). This CDR3 reads CASTMTSGSVELFF. CDR3 DNA: TGTGCCAGCACCATGACTAGCGGGAGTGTGGAGCTGTTTTTT.

The rearrangement uses TRBV27 and TRBJ2-3, with TRBD1 matching over 7 bases. The V gene end was trimmed by 5 bases and the J gene end by 3 bases; junction bases not matched to a gene: 8. The germline V gene has CDR1 MNHEY and CDR2 SMNVEV (reference sequence). The CDR3 runs 15 residues. This CDR3 is CASSVGQVSTDTQYF. The CDR3 DNA sequence: TGTGCCAGCAGTGTAGGACAGGTTTCGACAGATACGCAGTATTTT.

This sequence joins TRBV10-3 and TRBJ2-7; 9 bases fit TRBD2. The CDR3 spans 15 residues. V lost 6 bases to trimming and J lost 2 bases; unmatched junction nucleotides: 8. The germline V gene has CDR1 ENHRY and CDR2 SYGVKD. The CDR3 DNA follows: TGTGCCATCAGGGCCGGGACTAGCAACACCTACGAGCAGTACTTC. It codes for CAIRAGTSNTYEQYF.

The chain joins TRBV4-2 to TRBJ2-1; 8 positions match TRBD2. Losses at the gene ends were 0 bases for V and 6 bases for J; bases not matched to a gene: 10. The CDR3 has 17 residues. Germline CDR1 reads LGHNA; CDR2 reads YNFKEQ. The CDR3 is CASSQEEAGEFSNEQFF. The CDR3 bases are TGTGCCAGCAGCCAAGAGGAAGCGGGAGAGTTCAGCAATGAGCAGTTCTTC.

The chain joins TRBV7-9 to TRBJ2-1, with 12 positions matching TRBD2. This CDR3 contains 16 residues. V was pared by 5 bases and J by 5 bases, with 7 bases of the junction left unmatched. The V gene's germline CDR1 is SEHNR and CDR2 FQNEAQ (reference sequence). As DNA, the CDR3 is TGTGCCAGCAGCAGAACCCTAGCGGGAGGGGACAATGAGCAGTTCTTC. This sequence encodes CASSRTLAGGDNEQFF.

The V gene is TRBV5-6, the J gene TRBJ2-7; 7 bases fit TRBD1. This CDR3 is 16 amino acids long. Germline V gene data show CDR1 as SGHDT and CDR2 as YYEEEE. With V trimmed by 7 bases and J by 6 bases, 19 bases remained unmatched. CDR3 protein: CASLHWGTELGFEQYF. CDR3 DNA sequence: TGTGCCAGCCTACACTGGGGGACAGAGCTCGGTTTCGAGCAGTACTTC.

This clone was counted a single time. The CDR3 nucleotides read TGTGCCAGCAGTCGGTTCGGACCGGGGAATGAGCAGTTCTTC. Its protein product is CASSRFGPGNEQFF. The chain employs TRBV27 and TRBJ2-1; D is perhaps TRBD2 (5 bases). CDR1 is MNHEY, CDR2 SMNVEV, per germline (reference sequence). The CDR3 is made up of 14 amino acids. V dropped 5 bases and J dropped 7 bases, with 15 bases sitting between them.

This clone turned up a few times. V and J are TRBV6-5 and TRBJ2-2, with 11 bases identical to TRBD2. Unmatched junction bases numbered 8, after V lost 11 bases and J lost 3 bases. The CDR3 is made up of 15 amino acids. From germline, CDR1 is MNHEY and CDR2 SVGAGI. Here the CDR3 reads CASSPGLADTGELFF. The CDR3 DNA reads as TGTGCCTCCTCTCCGGGACTAGCGGACACCGGGGAGCTGTTTTTT.

The chain recombines TRBV7-8 with TRBJ1-1; TRBD1 matches at 8 bases. CDR3 length: 17 amino acids. Germline V CDR1 and CDR2: SGHVS, FQNEAQ. The J segment lost 3 bases and the V segment lost 5 bases, leaving 14 bases of the junction unmatched. In DNA form, the CDR3 reads TGTGCCAGCAGCCCTTCCGGGACAGGACCTAGGGACACTGAAGCTTTCTTT. Encoded protein: CASSPSGTGPRDTEAFF.

This clone was picked up a small number of times. This sequence joins TRBV19 and TRBJ2-5; 8 nucleotides match TRBD2. Germline CDR1 reads LNHDA; CDR2 reads SQIVND (reference sequence). J lost 5 bases, V lost 3 bases, and 11 bases had no gene match. The length of the CDR3 is 16 residues. As DNA, the CDR3 is TGTGCCAGTAGTATGAAGGGGCTAGCGGGTAGCGAGACCCAGTACTTC. Encoded protein: CASSMKGLAGSETQYF.

This clone was detected only once. The chain recombines TRBV6-1 with TRBJ1-2, with a tentative D call TRBD1 (5 bases). The CDR3 loop spans 14 amino acids. V gave up 3 bases and J gave up 4 bases, with 12 bases separating them. The V gene's germline CDR1 is MNHNS and CDR2 SASEGT. CDR3 in amino acids: CASSDRALGYGYTF. CDR3 DNA: TGTGCCAGCAGTGACAGGGCCCTTGGCTATGGCTACACCTTC.

The CDR3 sequence: CASSLQGFQPQHF. The CDR3 DNA sequence: TGTGCCAGCAGCCTACAGGGTTTTCAGCCCCAGCATTTT. The rearrangement joins TRBV6-5 to TRBJ1-5, with D perhaps TRBD1 (6 bases). Germline lookup yields CDR1 MNHEY and CDR2 SVGAGI. V was cut by 6 bases and J by 6 bases, with 12 bases left in between. The CDR3 totals 13 residues.